The next 31 T cell receptor beta chains were all read from a single sample in a study of blood T cell repertoires in COVID-19. The protocol was immunoSEQ multiplex PCR, while the TCRdb copy is restricted to in-frame clones and leaves out a portion. The data show roughly 90,000 clones, around four fifths seen once. Sequencing input: peripheral blood. These receptors came from a woman between 70 and 85 years old with acute or convalescent COVID-19.

The rearrangement links TRBV6-5 to TRBJ2-7, with 8 bases matching TRBD1. The CDR3 is 16 amino acids. The germline CDR1 and CDR2 sequences are MNHEY and SVGAGI. V shed 0 bases, J shed 6 bases, and the junction held 10 bases outside the gene matches. CDR3 coding DNA: TGTGCCAGCAGTTACTCGAACCCTGACAGGGGAGGCGAGCAGTACTTC. Protein product: CASSYSNPDRGGEQYF.

This clone was seen only a few times. The rearrangement links TRBV21-1 to TRBJ2-1; the table assigns TRBD1, which was not confirmed against the DNA. TRBV21-1 is assigned pseudogene status. The CDR3 runs 17 residues. The CDR3 loop is CASVPWGPGPTYNEQFF. In DNA, the CDR3 is TGTGCCAGCGTCCCTTGGGGGCCAGGTCCCACCTACAATGAGCAGTTCTTC.

The chain is built from TRBV4-1 and TRBJ1-2, with 12 bases identical to TRBD1. In germline, CDR1 is MGHRA, CDR2 YSYEKL. The J segment lost 8 bases and the V segment lost 4 bases, leaving 5 bases of the junction unmatched. CDR3 length: 14 residues. The CDR3 DNA reads TGCGCCAGCAGCCCGGGGACAGGGGGCGACGGCTACACCTTC. This sequence encodes CASSPGTGGDGYTF.

This sequence joins TRBV5-4 and TRBJ1-2; tentatively, D is TRBD1 (6 bases). Trimming left V 3 bases short and J 4 bases short, with 16 bases between. Germline CDR1 SGHNT, CDR2 YYREEE (reference sequence). The CDR3 is made up of 15 amino acids. Written as DNA, the CDR3 is TGTGCCAGCAGCTCCGCGGCGCAGGGGATCTATGGCTACACCTTC. Translation: CASSSAAQGIYGYTF.

V usage is TRBV7-9 and J usage is TRBJ1-5; D is undetermined. Trimming took off 1 base at V and 5 bases at J, with 3 bases between the two ends. This CDR3 region has 12 residues. Germline V CDR1 and CDR2: SEHNR, FQNEAQ (reference sequence). The CDR3 DNA reads TGTGCCAGCAGCTTAGGAGATCAGCCCCAGCATTTT. It is translated as CASSLGDQPQHF. Drawing the rest from reference TRBV7-9 and TRBJ1-5, the complete variable domain is DTGVSQNPRHKITKRGQNVTFRCDPISEHNRLYWYRQTLGQGPEFLTYFQNEAQLEKSRLLSDRFSAERPKGSFSTLEIQRTEQGDSAMYLCASSLGDQPQHFGDGTRLSIL.

The J gene is TRBJ2-7, the V gene TRBV11-3; D not resolved. Deletions cut 4 bases from V and 1 base from J, with 5 bases between. The CDR3 runs to 12 residues. The germline V gene encodes CDR1 SGHNT and CDR2 YENEEA. DNA for the CDR3: TGTGCCAGCAGCTCCGCGTCCTACGAGCAGTACTTC. This codes for CASSSASYEQYF.

The rearrangement uses TRBV2 and TRBJ2-3; 7 nucleotides align to TRBD2. V was clipped by 2 bases and J by 2 bases; unmatched bases: 7. This CDR3 comprises 16 residues. Germline CDR1 reads SNHLY; CDR2 reads FYNNEI. The CDR3 here is CASSELGGGNTDTQYF. In DNA, the CDR3 is TGTGCCAGCAGTGAACTTGGGGGAGGGAACACAGATACGCAGTATTTT.

This chain joins TRBV10-3 and TRBJ1-1; maybe TRBD1 (5 bases). From germline, CDR1 is ENHRY and CDR2 SYGVKD. This CDR3 is 16 amino acids long. Trimming cost V 10 bases and J 0 bases, with 21 bases left between them. For the CDR3, the DNA is TGTGCCACCCACGCTGGGGGGGAAGGCCTGAACACTGAAGCTTTCTTT. Translating gives CATHAGGEGLNTEAFF.

CDR3 sequence (DNA): TGTGCCAGCAGCTTAACAGGGGGTGCCTCCTATAATTCACCCCTCCACTTT. Residues: CASSLTGGASYNSPLHF. This chain uses TRBV7-8 with TRBJ1-6, with 8 bases identical to TRBD1. This CDR3 spans 17 amino acids. V was clipped by 2 bases and J by 0 bases; unmatched bases: 3. Per germline, CDR1 SGHVS and CDR2 FQNEAQ. Full variable domain (rest looked up from reference TRBV7-8 and TRBJ1-6): GAGVSQSPRYKVAKRGQDVALRCDPISGHVSLFWYQQALGQGPEFLTYFQNEAQLDKSGLPSDRFFAERPEGSVSTLKIQRTQQEDSAVYLCASSLTGGASYNSPLHFGNGTRLTVT.

The chain joins TRBV5-4 to TRBJ1-6, with TRBD1 as a possible D gene (6 bases). The V gene's germline CDR1 is SGHNT and CDR2 YYREEE (reference sequence). CDR3 length: 16 residues. Trimming shortened V by 4 bases and J by 9 bases, and 20 bases separated the two germline ends. Written as DNA, the CDR3 is TGTGCCAGCAGCCTGGAGGGGGGGAGGGATACTTCACCCCTCCACTTT. It translates to CASSLEGGRDTSPLHF.

This chain uses TRBV6-5 with TRBJ1-4; D is unresolved. The CDR3 has 13 residues. Trimming shortened V by 6 bases and J by 6 bases, and 11 bases separated the two germline ends. The germline CDR1 and CDR2 sequences are MNHEY and SVGAGI. The CDR3 sequence: CASRQTEDEKLFF. The CDR3 nucleotides are TGTGCCAGCAGGCAAACAGAAGATGAAAAACTGTTTTTT.

The chain is built from TRBV7-9 and TRBJ1-2; TRBD1 matches at 9 bases. In germline, CDR1 is SEHNR, CDR2 FQNEAQ (reference sequence). The length of the CDR3 is 13 residues. V trimming: 5 bases; J trimming: 8 bases; junction bases outside the gene matches: 6. In DNA, the CDR3 is TGTGCCAGCAGCGATACAGGGGGCGAAGGCTACACCTTC. This encodes CASSDTGGEGYTF.

The chain employs TRBV30 and TRBJ1-2; D perhaps matches TRBD1 (5 bases). The length of the CDR3 is 12 residues. Between the trimmed V and J ends, which lost 1 base and 4 bases, there was a span of 7 bases. Germline CDR1 and CDR2: GTSNPN and SVGIG (reference sequence). CDR3: CAWSGDSYGYTF. CDR3 DNA: TGTGCCTGGAGTGGAGACAGCTATGGCTACACCTTC.

The V and J genes are TRBV4-1 and TRBJ2-1; 9 nucleotides line up with TRBD2. CDR1 is MGHRA and CDR2 is YSYEKL in the germline V gene. Losses at the gene ends were 0 bases for V and 10 bases for J; bases not matched to a gene: 10. The CDR3 loop spans 16 amino acids. Here the CDR3 DNA reads TGCGCCAGCAGCCAAGATCAGAGCGGGGGGAGAGGGGAGCAGTTCTTC. It is translated as CASSQDQSGGRGEQFF.

The chain carries TRBV23-1 and TRBJ2-7, with unresolved D. TRBV23-1 is recorded as an ORF, its role being uncertain. The length of the CDR3 is 16 residues. V was pared by 3 bases and J by 3 bases, with 18 bases between. The CDR3 sequence is CASSHPKRSGNYEQYF. The CDR3 DNA sequence: TGCGCCAGCAGTCACCCGAAAAGATCGGGTAACTACGAGCAGTACTTC.

V is TRBV5-5 and J is TRBJ1-4; D gene unclear. Germline V lookup: CDR1 SGHKS, CDR2 YYEKEE (reference sequence). The CDR3 covers 15 residues. V was trimmed by 1 base and J by 5 bases, leaving 12 bases between them. The DNA of the CDR3 is TGTGCCAGCAGCTTGTCTTTAGCAGACAATGAAAAACTGTTTTTT. This encodes CASSLSLADNEKLFF. Together with reference TRBV5-5 and TRBJ1-4, the CDR3 gives the full variable domain: DAGVTQSPTHLIKTRGQQVTLRCSPISGHKSVSWYQQVLGQGPQFIFQYYEKEERGRGNFPDRFSARQFPNYSSELNVNALLLGDSALYLCASSLSLADNEKLFFGSGTQLSVL.

This rearrangement joins TRBV7-9 to TRBJ2-5, with 8 bases matching TRBD2. This CDR3 has 14 amino acids. V dropped 5 bases and J dropped 5; count of bases not matched to a gene: 7. The germline V gene has CDR1 SEHNR and CDR2 FQNEAQ (reference sequence). The CDR3 protein is CASSPTGGRETQYF. CDR3 coding DNA: TGTGCCAGCAGCCCCACGGGGGGGCGGGAGACCCAGTACTTC.

The gene calls are TRBV4-2 and TRBJ2-2, with TRBD1 identical over 9 bases. This CDR3 spans 17 amino acids. Trimming removed 1 base from V and 5 bases from J; junction bases left unmatched: 8. Germline-derived CDR1 and CDR2 are LGHNA and YNFKEQ. The CDR3 here is CASSQGPGQGGTGELFF. The CDR3 DNA follows: TGTGCCAGCAGCCAAGGTCCGGGACAGGGAGGGACCGGGGAGCTGTTTTTT.

The rearrangement joins TRBV2 to TRBJ1-1, with a possible D match to TRBD1 (5 bases). V gave up 6 bases and J gave up 0 bases, with 14 bases separating them. The CDR3 spans 15 residues. Germline V gene lookup returns CDR1 SNHLY and CDR2 FYNNEI. CDR3 amino acids: CASRGRQGMNTEAFF. The CDR3 nucleotides read TGTGCCAGCAGGGGGAGGCAGGGAATGAACACTGAAGCTTTCTTT.

This sequence joins TRBV30 and TRBJ2-7; 9 bases line up with TRBD2. CDR3 size: 15 residues. V was pared by 0 bases and J by 3 bases, with 6 bases of the junction left unmatched. Germline loops: CDR1 GTSNPN, CDR2 SVGIG (reference sequence). The CDR3 nucleotides are TGTGCCTGGAGTGTACCGGGAGCGGGGGGCTACGAGCAGTACTTC. Its translation is CAWSVPGAGGYEQYF.

V gene TRBV4-1 combines with J gene TRBJ1-1; perhaps TRBD1 as D (5 bases). V lost 2 bases, J lost 2 bases, and 12 bases lay in between. This CDR3 region has 15 residues. Germline loops: CDR1 MGHRA, CDR2 YSYEKL. The CDR3 region is CASSQPDRINTEAFF. The CDR3 DNA follows: TGCGCCAGCAGCCAACCCGACAGAATTAACACTGAAGCTTTCTTT.

V usage is TRBV3-1 (or the pseudogene TRBV3-2) and J usage is TRBJ2-5; TRBD2 matches 14 bases. Germline-derived CDR1 and CDR2 are LGHDT and YNNKEL (reference sequence). The length of the CDR3 is 16 residues. After removal of 5 bases from V and 3 bases from J, the junction contained 5 bases not matched to a gene. CDR3 sequence (DNA): TGTGCCAGCAGCGCGGGACTAGCGGGGGTTAAAGAGACCCAGTACTTC. Its translation: CASSAGLAGVKETQYF.

The chain has TRBV5-1 and TRBJ1-4; the match to TRBD1 covers 8 bases. The germline CDR1 and CDR2 sequences are SGHRS and YFSETQ. This CDR3 has 14 amino acids. The trim removed 4 bases at V and 4 bases at J, leaving 3 bases unmatched. The CDR3 spells CASSKDRVNEKLFF. The CDR3 DNA reads TGCGCCAGCAGCAAGGACAGGGTTAATGAAAAACTGTTTTTT.

This clone was seen a handful of times. CDR3 coding DNA: TGTGCCAGCAGCTCAAACCGGGACAGGGGGCTTCGGAGCAATCAGCCCCAGCATTTT. It encodes CASSSNRDRGLRSNQPQHF. The chain has TRBV7-8 and TRBJ1-5, with TRBD1 matching 12 bases. This CDR3 comprises 19 residues. V shed 4 bases, J shed 1 base, and the junction held 11 bases outside the gene matches. Germline V gene sequence: CDR1 SGHVS, CDR2 FQNEAQ.

This rearrangement joins TRBV15 to TRBJ1-2; TRBD1 matches at 9 bases. The V and J ends lost 1 base and 8 bases, in that order; junction bases with no gene match: 5. Germline V CDR1 and CDR2: LNHNV, YYDKDF (reference sequence). The CDR3 spans 14 residues. The CDR3 protein is CATSRGGDRVGYTF. The CDR3 DNA follows: TGTGCCACCAGCAGAGGCGGGGACAGGGTAGGCTACACCTTC.

The chain links TRBV5-8 to TRBJ2-5; 7 nucleotides match TRBD1. Germline values: CDR1 SGHTS, CDR2 YDEGEE. Germline trimming cut 4 bases from V and 4 bases from J; bases unmatched to any gene: 10. This CDR3 is 15 amino acids long. This chain's CDR3 is CASSISGTAGETQYF. The CDR3 DNA sequence: TGTGCCAGCAGCATATCCGGGACAGCAGGAGAGACCCAGTACTTC.

The chain is built from TRBV30 and TRBJ1-1, with D perhaps TRBD1 (5 bases). This CDR3 spans 11 amino acids. In germline, CDR1 is GTSNPN, CDR2 SVGIG (reference sequence). The DNA for the CDR3 is TGTGCTTCCCAGGGAGGGACTGAAGCTTTCTTT. Translation: CASQGGTEAFF.

The chain uses TRBV5-4 and TRBJ2-5, with TRBD2 identical over 7 bases. Germline V gene lookup returns CDR1 SGHNT and CDR2 YYREEE (reference sequence). The CDR3 is 16 residues long. With V trimmed by 0 bases and J by 5 bases, 10 bases remained unmatched. The chain's CDR3 is CASSLAATGGIETQYF. The CDR3 DNA sequence: TGTGCCAGCAGCTTGGCCGCGACGGGGGGTATTGAGACCCAGTACTTC.

The chain carries TRBV10-2 and TRBJ2-2; TRBD1 agrees at 11 bases. Germline CDR1 is WSHSY and CDR2 is SAAADI. The CDR3 loop spans 14 amino acids. V lost 6 bases to trimming and J lost 5 bases; unmatched junction nucleotides: 2. The CDR3 DNA is TGCGCCAGCAGGGGGACAGGGGGAACCGGGGAGCTGTTTTTT. Its protein product is CASRGTGGTGELFF.

The genes are TRBV5-6 and TRBJ2-7, with TRBD2 matching over 7 bases. The germline V gene has CDR1 SGHDT and CDR2 YYEEEE. The V and J ends lost 3 bases and 5 bases, in that order; junction bases with no gene match: 8. CDR3 size: 14 residues. The CDR3 is CASSYGGGNNEQYF. The DNA of the CDR3 is TGTGCCAGCAGCTACGGCGGGGGTAACAACGAGCAGTACTTC.

The chain links TRBV5-1 to TRBJ2-3; possible D gene TRBD2, 6 bases. Trimming removed 4 bases at V and 0 bases at J, with 15 bases between. Germline CDR1 SGHRS, CDR2 YFSETQ. This CDR3 has 16 residues. The CDR3 region has the DNA TGCGCCAGCAGCCCATTAAGGGCGGGAAGCACAGATACGCAGTATTTT. Amino acid sequence: CASSPLRAGSTDTQYF.